A selection of T cell receptor beta chains follows, all from one sample in a study of blood T cell repertoires in COVID-19. Here immunoSEQ multiplex PCR was the method, and the copy in TCRdb shows in-frame clones only, minus some. Of around 180,000 clones in the sample, about four fifths were seen once. The material sequenced was peripheral blood. These receptors originate from an elderly woman with active or convalescent COVID-19. The CDR3 runs from the conserved cysteine through the conserved F or W. The D gene is left open where the match is weak. Clone size is not always given. Where it is, it says once, few, many or a class for expanded clones.

CDR3 length: 13
D gene: -
clone size: -
V gene: TRBV6-5
J gene: TRBJ2-5
CDR3 DNA: TGTGCCAGCACCAGCCCCGGGGGAGAGACCCAGTACTTC
CDR3 protein: CASTSPGGETQYF

CDR3 length: 15
D gene: TRBD1
clone size: -
V gene: TRBV3-1/TRBV3-2
J gene: TRBJ1-4
CDR3 DNA: TGTGCCAGCAGCCAGTATGAGGGGGCTAGAGAAAAACTGTTTTTT
CDR3 protein: CASSQYEGAREKLFF

CDR3 length: 14
D gene: TRBD1
clone size: -
V gene: TRBV28
J gene: TRBJ1-2
CDR3 DNA: TGTGCCAGCAGGATCTCGGGACAGGACAATGGCTACACCTTC
CDR3 protein: CASRISGQDNGYTF

CDR3 length: 15
D gene: TRBD1
clone size: -
V gene: TRBV24-1
J gene: TRBJ1-3
CDR3 DNA: TGTGCCACCAGTGATCCTCGACAGGGTGGAAACACCATATATTTT
CDR3 protein: CATSDPRQGGNTIYF

CDR3 length: 16
D gene: TRBD2
clone size: -
V gene: TRBV5-1
J gene: TRBJ2-1
CDR3 DNA: TGCGCCAGCAGCTGGAAAGTAGCGGGAGGGGAAAATGAGCAGTTCTTC
CDR3 protein: CASSWKVAGGENEQFF

CDR3 length: 16
D gene: -
clone size: -
V gene: TRBV21-1
J gene: TRBJ2-3
CDR3 DNA: TGTGCCAGCAGCAAAAGGTCCCGCCCGGGGGCAGATACGCAGTATTTT
CDR3 protein: CASSKRSRPGADTQYF

CDR3 length: 14
D gene: -
clone size: -
V gene: TRBV24-1
J gene: TRBJ2-1
CDR3 DNA: TGTGCCACCAGTGATACCGGGACCTACAATGAGCAGTTCTTC
CDR3 protein: CATSDTGTYNEQFF

CDR3 length: 15
D gene: -
clone size: -
V gene: TRBV5-1
J gene: TRBJ1-1
CDR3 DNA: TGCGCCAGCAGCTTGGTGACTACCTCGAGCACTGAAGCTTTCTTT
CDR3 protein: CASSLVTTSSTEAFF

CDR3 length: 15
D gene: -
clone size: -
V gene: TRBV28
J gene: TRBJ2-1
CDR3 DNA: TGTGCCAGCAGTTTACATCCGGGGAAAAACAATGAGCAGTTCTTC
CDR3 protein: CASSLHPGKNNEQFF

CDR3 length: 12
D gene: -
clone size: -
V gene: TRBV7-2
J gene: TRBJ2-1
CDR3 DNA: TGTGCCAGCAGCGCCGCTAGGGAGGAGCAGTTCTTC
CDR3 protein: CASSAAREEQFF

CDR3 length: 14
D gene: -
clone size: -
V gene: TRBV30
J gene: TRBJ1-2
CDR3 DNA: TGTGCCTGGAGTGTTATGGGGGGATGGTATGGCTACACCTTC
CDR3 protein: CAWSVMGGWYGYTF

CDR3 length: 15
D gene: TRBD1
clone size: -
V gene: TRBV27
J gene: TRBJ2-2
CDR3 DNA: TGTGCCAGCAGACCCTCGAAGGGGGCTATCGGGGAGCTGTTTTTT
CDR3 protein: CASRPSKGAIGELFF

CDR3 length: 15
D gene: -
clone size: -
V gene: TRBV9
J gene: TRBJ1-6
CDR3 DNA: TGTGCCAGCAGCGTTCAGGGCTCCCATAGTTCACCCCTCCACTTT
CDR3 protein: CASSVQGSHSSPLHF

CDR3 length: 19
D gene: -
clone size: -
V gene: TRBV27
J gene: TRBJ2-7
CDR3 DNA: TGTGCCAGCAGTTCTCACGGGGGACCGTCACTTCACAGGCCCTACGAGCAGTACTTC
CDR3 protein: CASSSHGGPSLHRPYEQYF

CDR3 length: 17
D gene: -
clone size: few
V gene: TRBV18
J gene: TRBJ1-6
CDR3 DNA: TGTGCCAGCTCACCCCGGCTGGAGGGAGGCGAAAATTCACCCCTCCACTTT
CDR3 protein: CASSPRLEGGENSPLHF

CDR3 length: 20
D gene: -
clone size: -
V gene: TRBV4-1
J gene: TRBJ1-3
CDR3 DNA: TGCGCCAGCAGCCAAGCGCGAACCGGGGGGCGCTGGGCCGCTGGTAACACCATATATTTT
CDR3 protein: CASSQARTGGRWAAGNTIYF

CDR3 length: 17
D gene: -
clone size: -
V gene: TRBV4-1
J gene: TRBJ1-3
CDR3 DNA: TGCGCCAGCAGCTCAATTATCGCGGTTAGCTCTGGAAACACCATATATTTT
CDR3 protein: CASSSIIAVSSGNTIYF

CDR3 length: 13
D gene: TRBD1
clone size: -
V gene: TRBV7-8
J gene: TRBJ1-3
CDR3 DNA: TGTGCCAGCAGCCGGGACAGGGGAAACACCATATATTTT
CDR3 protein: CASSRDRGNTIYF